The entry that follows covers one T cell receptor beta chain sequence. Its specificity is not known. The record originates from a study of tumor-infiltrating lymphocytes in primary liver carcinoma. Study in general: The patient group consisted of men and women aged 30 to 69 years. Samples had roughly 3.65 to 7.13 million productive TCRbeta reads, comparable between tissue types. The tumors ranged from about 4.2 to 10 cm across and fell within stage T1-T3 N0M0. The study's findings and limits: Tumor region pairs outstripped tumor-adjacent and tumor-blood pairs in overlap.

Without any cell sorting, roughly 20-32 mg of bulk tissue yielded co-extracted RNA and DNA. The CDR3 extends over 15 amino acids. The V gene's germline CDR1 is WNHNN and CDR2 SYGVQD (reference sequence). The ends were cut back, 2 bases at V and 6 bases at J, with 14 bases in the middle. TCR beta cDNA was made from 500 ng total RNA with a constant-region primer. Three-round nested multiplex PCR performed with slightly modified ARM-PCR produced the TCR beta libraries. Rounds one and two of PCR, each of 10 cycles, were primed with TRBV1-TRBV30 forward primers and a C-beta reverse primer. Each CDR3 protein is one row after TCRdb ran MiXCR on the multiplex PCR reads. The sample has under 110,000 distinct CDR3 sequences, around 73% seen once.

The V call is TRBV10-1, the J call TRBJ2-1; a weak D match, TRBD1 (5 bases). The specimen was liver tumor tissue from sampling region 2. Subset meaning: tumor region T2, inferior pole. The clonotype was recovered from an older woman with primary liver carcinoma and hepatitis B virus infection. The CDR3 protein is CASSEPGAGLNEQFF. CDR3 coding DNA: TGCGCCAGCAGTGAGCCCGGTGCAGGGCTCAATGAGCAGTTCTTC.